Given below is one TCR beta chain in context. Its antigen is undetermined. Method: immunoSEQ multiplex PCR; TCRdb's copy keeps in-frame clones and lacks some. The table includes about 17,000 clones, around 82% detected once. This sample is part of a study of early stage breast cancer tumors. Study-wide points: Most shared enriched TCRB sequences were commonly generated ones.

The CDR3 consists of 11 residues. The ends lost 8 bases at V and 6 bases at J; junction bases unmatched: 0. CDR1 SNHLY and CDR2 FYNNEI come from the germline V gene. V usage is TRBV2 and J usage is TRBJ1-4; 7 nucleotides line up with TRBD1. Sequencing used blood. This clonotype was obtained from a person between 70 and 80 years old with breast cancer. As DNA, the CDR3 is TGTGCCAGCGGACAGGATGAAAAACTGTTTTTT. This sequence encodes CASGQDEKLFF.